The entry that follows covers one TCR beta chain sequence. The antigen is not known. In the PCR, 60 Vbeta and 13 Jbeta primers were used. The repertoire was sequenced with immunoSEQ multiplex PCR; TCRdb's copy has only in-frame clones and lacks some. Among some 120,000 clones listed, approximately 70% were seen once. This CDR3 has 14 residues. Trimming took 0 bases from V and 4 from J, leaving 6 bases between them. Germline CDR1 is SGHTA and CDR2 is FQGNSA. The sample belongs to a study of cytomegalovirus exposure and HLA in healthy donors. Study as a whole: The study's early data release held tens of millions of unique TCRs from HLA-typed donors.

Study observations and caveats: In vitro confirmation showed three CMV-associated chains to be CMV antigen specific. Judged likely to be a sequencing artifact was a cluster of highly shared sequence variants. In a later analysis, across HLA loci, associated TCR counts were highest for DRB1, lowest for HLA-C.

The clonotype comes from a woman aged 40 to 55 in good health and CMV-seropositive. The chain carries TRBV7-2 and TRBJ1-4; D unclear. Sample: PBMCs. The CDR3 sequence is CASSLAGLNEKLFF. The CDR3 region has the DNA TGTGCCAGCAGCTTAGCGGGCCTTAATGAAAAACTGTTTTTT.